Presented here are 13 T cell receptor beta chains from one specimen sequenced in a study of Ad26.COV2.S vaccination and SARS-CoV-2 variants. Indicated treatment: roughly 19 received Ad26.COV2.S at low or high dose, single or two shots; roughly five received placebo; per-sample allocation not given. Samples analyzed were those drawn on day 63 after the first vaccine or placebo injection. Profiling relied on immunoSEQ multiplex PCR, and the TCRdb table lists in-frame clones only, not all of them. The sample has around 400,000 clones, 90% seen once; the top ten hold more than 10%. The sample was peripheral blood, taken in a trial of Ad26.COV2.S vaccine versus placebo. Receptors originate from a person between 18 and 60 years old who received the Ad26.COV2.S COVID-19 vaccine or a placebo.

The chain couples TRBV5-5 to TRBJ1-2; TRBD1 might be the D (6 bases). V was cut by 0 bases and J by 5 bases, with 17 bases left in between. The CDR3 has 16 residues. Germline CDR1 reads SGHKS; CDR2 reads YYEKEE (reference sequence). This CDR3 reads CASSLAGDIGGYGYTF. For the CDR3, the DNA is TGTGCCAGCAGCTTGGCTGGGGACATCGGTGGTTATGGCTACACCTTC. The whole variable domain, remainder taken from reference TRBV5-5 and TRBJ1-2, is DAGVTQSPTHLIKTRGQQVTLRCSPISGHKSVSWYQQVLGQGPQFIFQYYEKEERGRGNFPDRFSARQFPNYSSELNVNALLLGDSALYLCASSLAGDIGGYGYTFGSGTRLTVV.

The chain has TRBV29-1 and TRBJ1-5, with 8 nucleotides matching TRBD1. The trim removed 5 bases at V and 4 bases at J, leaving 7 bases unmatched. Germline V CDR1 and CDR2: SQVTM, ANQGSEA. The CDR3 is made up of 14 amino acids. The CDR3 nucleotides are TGCAGCGTTAAGACCGGGACAGGTAATCAGCCCCAGCATTTT. Protein sequence: CSVKTGTGNQPQHF.

V and J are TRBV11-2 and TRBJ2-1, with 11 positions matching TRBD2. The ends lost 5 bases at V and 6 bases at J; junction bases unmatched: 9. Germline lookup yields CDR1 SGHAT and CDR2 FQNNGV. This CDR3 spans 16 amino acids. CDR3 region: CASSLAGTSGINEQFF. For the CDR3, the DNA is TGTGCCAGCAGCCTGGCCGGGACTAGCGGTATCAATGAGCAGTTCTTC.

The rearrangement uses TRBV11-2 and TRBJ2-3; D uncertain. V was clipped by 0 bases and J by 4 bases, with 5 bases between them. Germline CDR1 reads SGHAT; CDR2 reads FQNNGV. This CDR3 comprises 13 residues. The CDR3 region has the DNA TGTGCCAGCAGCTTAGAGCTCTCAGATACGCAGTATTTT. Its translation is CASSLELSDTQYF.

The genes are TRBV4-3 and TRBJ1-6; maybe TRBD1 (5 bases). V was shortened by 0 bases and J by 10 bases, with 22 bases between the two germline ends. The CDR3 runs 18 residues. Germline V gives CDR1 LGHNA, CDR2 YSLEER. CDR3 nucleotide sequence: TGCGCCAGCAGCCAAGATGCGTGGGGGGGTCAGGCACGGTCACCCCTCCACTTT. It is translated as CASSQDAWGGQARSPLHF.

The chain couples TRBV7-2 to TRBJ2-1; 13 bases are shared with TRBD2. Germline V gene sequence: CDR1 SGHTA, CDR2 FQGNSA. V dropped 2 bases and J dropped 15; count of bases not matched to a gene: 13. This CDR3 has 16 residues. The CDR3 bases are TGTGCCAGCAGCTTATATACTAGCGGGAGGGTAGGACGGTTGTTCTTC. Protein sequence: CASSLYTSGRVGRLFF.

This clone was seen more than once but under ten times. The V gene is TRBV30, the J gene TRBJ1-6; 7 bases map to TRBD1. The V gene's germline CDR1 is GTSNPN and CDR2 SVGIG (reference sequence). J lost 5 bases, V lost 1 base, and 2 bases had no gene match. This CDR3 has 14 residues. CDR3 loop: CAWSGGTDNSPLHF. As DNA, the CDR3 is TGTGCCTGGAGTGGGGGGACAGATAATTCACCCCTCCACTTT.

The chain employs TRBV4-3 and TRBJ2-7; 9 bases are shared with TRBD2. Germline loops: CDR1 LGHNA, CDR2 YSLEER. This CDR3 region has 15 residues. With V trimmed by 4 bases and J by 6 bases, 10 bases remained unmatched. This CDR3 reads CASSRITGLASEQYF. CDR3 sequence (DNA): TGCGCCAGCAGCCGGATCACGGGACTAGCCTCCGAGCAGTACTTC.

The rearrangement uses TRBV19 and TRBJ1-2, with 8 positions matching TRBD1. This CDR3 has 12 residues. The junction had 10 bases not matched to a gene; V was cut back by 8 bases and J by 11 bases. Germline assignment: CDR1 LNHDA and CDR2 SQIVND (reference sequence). The CDR3 loop reads CASGLGQGAYTF. The CDR3 DNA follows: TGTGCCAGTGGCCTAGGGCAGGGGGCTTACACCTTC.

This rearrangement joins TRBV18 to TRBJ1-4; D not resolved. Trimming cost V 0 bases and J 0 bases, with 2 bases left between them. This CDR3 region has 14 residues. CDR1 and CDR2 from the germline V gene are KGHSH and LQKENI. The CDR3 is CASSPPATNEKLFF. In DNA form, the CDR3 reads TGTGCCAGCTCACCACCTGCAACTAATGAAAAACTGTTTTTT.

The V call is TRBV10-3, the J call TRBJ1-1; no firm D call. Per the germline V gene, CDR1 is ENHRY and CDR2 is SYGVKD. The CDR3 is made up of 14 amino acids. V lost 0 bases to trimming and J lost 0 bases, with 5 bases between them. DNA for the CDR3: TGTGCCATCAGTGAGTCCTTCCTGAACACTGAAGCTTTCTTT. It is translated as CAISESFLNTEAFF.

The chain recombines TRBV18 with TRBJ2-5; a weak D match, TRBD2 (5 bases). The CDR3 sequence is 14 residues long. Per germline, CDR1 KGHSH and CDR2 LQKENI. Trimming shortened V by 0 bases and J by 5 bases, and 10 bases separated the two germline ends. The CDR3 nucleotides are TGTGCCAGCTCACCACCGAGTAGGAGGGAGACCCAGTACTTC. It is translated as CASSPPSRRETQYF.

The chain carries TRBV28 and TRBJ2-7, with D unclear. The germline CDR1 and CDR2 sequences are MDHEN and SYDVKM. The V and J ends lost 4 bases and 2 bases respectively, with 18 bases between them. CDR3 length: 16 amino acids. The CDR3 loop reads CASSSGSHLGTYEQYF. The CDR3 coding sequence is TGTGCCAGCAGTTCCGGGTCGCACTTGGGTACCTACGAGCAGTACTTC. Combining the CDR3 with reference TRBV28 and TRBJ2-7 gives the whole variable domain DVKVTQSSRYLVKRTGEKVFLECVQDMDHENMFWYRQDPGLGLRLIYFSYDVKMKEKGDIPEGYSVSREKKERFSLILESASTNQTSMYLCASSSGSHLGTYEQYFGPGTRLTVT.